A single sample is the source of the 32 T cell receptor beta chains below, sequenced in a study of response to subunit inactivated influenza vaccine (dated by TCRdb to 2017 to 2018). Libraries were prepared through RT-PCR. Reads for this sample came from an Illumina HiSeq 2500. The raw public reads went through TCRdb reprocessing: fastp at Q25, MiXCR clone calling, in-frame beta chains kept. Each entry is one CDR3 protein sequence, shown with its most common DNA and genes. The sample table holds about 540,000 distinct CDR3 sequences, of which 20% to 25% were seen once. Of the sample, about 2.8% falls within the top ten clones. This sample was also put to use in a study of T cells expressing NK-cell markers. The second investigation adds: TCR beta cDNA libraries were prepared using 5'RACE template switching, which introduced a universal primer site and unique molecular identifiers.

The sequences come from CD4+ T cells sorted from PBMCs, collected roughly 13 days after vaccination. These receptors were taken from a man in his forties or fifties who received an inactivated influenza vaccine. Donor details come from another sample of the same person, matched by shared clones.

This clonotype has more than one count but fewer than ten. The V and J genes are TRBV2 and TRBJ1-5; D remains ambiguous. The germline gives CDR1 SNHLY, CDR2 FYNNEI. V was cut by 2 bases and J by 2 bases, with 4 bases left in between. The CDR3 sequence is 13 residues long. The CDR3 coding sequence is TGTGCCAGCAGTGAAATAGGCAATCAGCCCCAGCATTTT. This translates into CASSEIGNQPQHF.

This clonotype was seen more than once but under ten times. The chain combines TRBV7-2 with TRBJ1-2; 8 nucleotides agree with TRBD1. Germline V gene data show CDR1 as SGHTA and CDR2 as FQGNSA. The CDR3 totals 16 residues. Unmatched junction bases numbered 12, after V lost 4 bases and J lost 5 bases. CDR3 nucleotide sequence: TGTGCCAGCAGCTCAGGGGGCGCGAGGGATTCTTATGGCTACACCTTC. The encoded protein is CASSSGGARDSYGYTF.

This chain connects TRBV7-2 to TRBJ1-2; D is ambiguous. This CDR3 spans 14 amino acids. V was pared by 3 bases and J by 6 bases, with 14 bases between. Germline V CDR1 and CDR2: SGHTA, FQGNSA. In DNA, the CDR3 is TGTGCCAGCAGCTTTGGGGTAGGGATCGATGGCTACACCTTC. Its protein is CASSFGVGIDGYTF.

The rearrangement joins TRBV15 to TRBJ2-7; 8 nucleotides align to TRBD1. The V segment lost 0 bases and the J segment 7 bases; nucleotides outside the gene matches: 8. Per germline, CDR1 LNHNV and CDR2 YYDKDF (reference sequence). The CDR3 consists of 15 residues. The CDR3 DNA is TGTGCCACCAGCAGAGAAGTGACAGGGGCTAAAGAGCAGTACTTC. Protein: CATSREVTGAKEQYF.

This clonotype was found once. J is TRBJ1-6 and V is TRBV5-1; 7 bases map to TRBD1. CDR1 is SGHRS and CDR2 is YFSETQ in the germline V gene. The J segment lost 7 bases and the V segment lost 4 bases, leaving 11 bases of the junction unmatched. The CDR3 consists of 16 residues. The CDR3 DNA follows: TGCGCCAGCAGCCTTACCGGGACAGCCGACAATTCACCCCTCCACTTT. This encodes CASSLTGTADNSPLHF.

This chain connects TRBV2 to TRBJ2-7; 8 bases map to TRBD1. The ends lost 1 base at V and 3 bases at J; junction bases unmatched: 17. The CDR3 runs to 19 residues. CDR1 is SNHLY, CDR2 FYNNEI, per germline. CDR3 region: CASSEVGRGRVISGYEQYF. In DNA form, the CDR3 reads TGTGCCAGCAGTGAAGTGGGCAGGGGGCGCGTTATCTCTGGCTACGAGCAGTACTTC.

This clonotype was counted between two and nine times. V gene TRBV18 combines with J gene TRBJ2-3, with D possibly being TRBD2 (5 bases). The CDR3 spans 17 residues. Germline CDR1 KGHSH, CDR2 LQKENI. V lost 4 bases to trimming and J lost 1 base, with 18 bases between them. CDR3 DNA: TGTGCCAGCTCACAGCGGTTTCTCCGGTTGGGCACAGATACGCAGTATTTT. It yields the protein CASSQRFLRLGTDTQYF.

J is TRBJ2-1 and V is TRBV28; possible D gene TRBD1, 5 bases. Looked up from germline, CDR1 is MDHEN and CDR2 is SYDVKM. Trimming pared 3 bases from V and 2 bases from J, leaving 14 bases between. CDR3 length: 16 amino acids. The DNA of the CDR3 is TGTGCCAGCAGTTTTGCAGTAGGGGTCCCCTACAATGAGCAGTTCTTC. It yields the protein CASSFAVGVPYNEQFF.

This chain joins TRBV20-1 and TRBJ1-5; tentative D call: TRBD1 (5 bases). V shed 0 bases and J shed 7 bases, with 13 bases lying between them. The CDR3 has 14 residues. Per germline, CDR1 DFQATT and CDR2 SNEGSKA (reference sequence). In DNA form, the CDR3 reads TGCAGTGCTAGAGAAAGCAGGCGGGGGCAGCCCCAGCATTTT. This sequence encodes CSARESRRGQPQHF.

The chain employs TRBV5-1 and TRBJ2-1; 10 nucleotides agree with TRBD1. After removal of 4 bases from V and 6 bases from J, the junction contained 7 bases not matched to a gene. Germline V gene sequence: CDR1 SGHRS, CDR2 YFSETQ. The CDR3 consists of 15 residues. DNA for the CDR3: TGCGCCAGCAGCAGGGACAGGGGAATATTCAATGAGCAGTTCTTC. Translating gives CASSRDRGIFNEQFF.

The rearrangement links TRBV12-3 or TRBV12-4 to TRBJ1-3, with D possibly matching TRBD1 (6 bases). CDR3 length: 15 residues. The V gene lost 6 bases and the J gene lost 0 bases, with 12 bases spanning the gap. The CDR3 region is CASRRQASSGNTIYF. The CDR3 DNA reads as TGTGCCAGCAGACGACAGGCGAGCTCTGGAAACACCATATATTTT.

The chain joins TRBV28 to TRBJ1-1, with a tentative D call TRBD1 (5 bases). The CDR3 length is 13 residues. Between the trimmed V and J ends, which lost 2 bases and 10 bases, there was a span of 14 bases. CDR1 is MDHEN and CDR2 is SYDVKM in the germline V gene. The CDR3 nucleotides are TGTGCCAGCAGTTTACCCTCCGTAGGGGCAGCTTTCTTT. This gives the protein CASSLPSVGAAFF.

This clonotype was recorded at least ten times. The rearrangement uses TRBV10-3 and TRBJ2-2, with D tentatively TRBD2 (6 bases). The CDR3 is 16 amino acids. The germline V and J ends were trimmed by 0 bases and 0 bases, with 8 bases remaining between them. Germline V CDR1 and CDR2: ENHRY, SYGVKD. The CDR3 loop reads CAISESTSSNTGELFF. The CDR3 coding sequence is TGTGCCATCAGTGAGTCAACTAGCTCGAACACCGGGGAGCTGTTTTTT.

This clonotype has more than one count but fewer than ten. This chain links TRBV12-3 or TRBV12-4 with TRBJ2-3, with 11 nucleotides matching TRBD2. V lost 3 bases, J lost 1 base, and 3 bases stayed unmatched. This CDR3 has 16 residues. The CDR3 is CASSLTSGTRTDTQYF. The DNA for the CDR3 is TGTGCCAGCAGTTTGACTAGCGGGACCCGCACAGATACGCAGTATTTT.

The chain links TRBV20-1 to TRBJ1-6; TRBD1 might be the D (6 bases). Germline V CDR1 and CDR2: DFQATT, SNEGSKA (reference sequence). The CDR3 sequence is 13 residues long. Trimming shortened V by 4 bases and J by 5 bases, and 9 bases separated the two germline ends. The CDR3 DNA reads TGCAGTGCTATCCGGACAGATAATTCACCCCTCCACTTT. The encoded protein is CSAIRTDNSPLHF.

The V and J genes are TRBV7-8 and TRBJ2-3; D is possibly TRBD2 (5 bases). CDR1 and CDR2 from the germline V gene are SGHVS and FQNEAQ. V lost 4 bases to trimming and J lost 2 bases, with 13 bases between them. This CDR3 is built from 15 residues. CDR3 in DNA: TGTGCCAGCAGCTACGGACCGGGAATCACAGATACGCAGTATTTT. Protein sequence: CASSYGPGITDTQYF.

The chain carries TRBV5-1 and TRBJ2-7, with 8 bases lining up with TRBD1. Trimming at V came to 4 bases and at J to 0 bases, leaving 9 bases not matched to a gene. This CDR3 spans 16 amino acids. Germline assignment: CDR1 SGHRS and CDR2 YFSETQ. This chain's CDR3 is CASSPQGASSSYEQYF. The DNA of the CDR3 is TGCGCCAGCAGCCCGCAGGGGGCCAGCAGCTCCTACGAGCAGTACTTC. Variable domain in full (rest from reference TRBV5-1 and TRBJ2-7): KAGVTQTPRYLIKTRGQQVTLSCSPISGHRSVSWYQQTPGQGLQFLFEYFSETQRNKGNFPGRFSGRQFSNSRSEMNVSTLELGDSALYLCASSPQGASSSYEQYFGPGTRLTVT.

This clonotype has just a few counts. The chain carries TRBV14 and TRBJ1-6; D perhaps matches TRBD1 (5 bases). Trimming pared 4 bases from V and 7 bases from J, leaving 14 bases between. The CDR3 length is 15 residues. The germline CDR1 and CDR2 sequences are SGHDN and FVKESK. The CDR3 DNA follows: TGTGCCAGCAGCCTCCTCGGGACGGGGAATTCACCCCTCCACTTT. Translated, it gives CASSLLGTGNSPLHF.

The chain combines TRBV10-3 with TRBJ2-1; D possibly corresponds to TRBD2 (6 bases). Per germline, CDR1 ENHRY and CDR2 SYGVKD. Deletions cut 4 bases from V and 9 bases from J, with 13 bases between. This CDR3 region has 13 residues. CDR3 sequence reads: CAISGGTQGEQFF. The CDR3 bases are TGTGCCATCAGTGGCGGGACTCAGGGTGAGCAGTTCTTC.

The chain combines TRBV10-1 with TRBJ2-1, with a possible D match to TRBD2 (6 bases). Looked up from germline, CDR1 is WNHNN and CDR2 is SYGVQD (reference sequence). The CDR3 contains 11 residues. Trimming cost V 11 bases and J 7 bases, with 12 bases left between them. CDR3 region: CAGISGNEQFF. The CDR3 DNA reads as TGCGCCGGGATTAGCGGTAATGAGCAGTTCTTC.

This sequence joins TRBV5-1 and TRBJ2-3; 8 positions match TRBD2. The ends lost 0 bases at V and 3 bases at J; junction bases unmatched: 6. The CDR3 extends over 16 amino acids. Germline V gene data show CDR1 as SGHRS and CDR2 as YFSETQ. For the CDR3, the DNA is TGCGCCAGCAGCTTGGTGGCGGGAGGTTGGACAGATACGCAGTATTTT. As protein: CASSLVAGGWTDTQYF.

The chain combines TRBV7-2 with TRBJ2-5; D not resolved. CDR1 SGHTA and CDR2 FQGNSA come from the germline V gene. The CDR3 extends over 12 amino acids. Trimming removed 5 bases at V and 5 bases at J, with 9 bases between. The CDR3 sequence: CASSRIGETQYF. The CDR3 bases are TGTGCCAGCAGCCGAATAGGGGAGACCCAGTACTTC.

In this sample, this clonotype turned up a few times. The rearrangement joins TRBV7-2 to TRBJ2-2, with D possibly being TRBD2 (6 bases). The CDR3 has 19 residues. Germline V gives CDR1 SGHTA, CDR2 FQGNSA. V was trimmed by 0 bases and J by 2 bases, leaving 19 bases between them. CDR3 DNA sequence: TGTGCCAGCAGCTTAGCGATTTCCGGGCGGGGCGTAAACACCGGGGAGCTGTTTTTT. Amino acid sequence: CASSLAISGRGVNTGELFF.

The chain employs TRBV20-1 and TRBJ2-4, with D perhaps TRBD1 (6 bases). Looked up from germline, CDR1 is DFQATT and CDR2 is SNEGSKA (reference sequence). The V end lost 6 bases, the J end lost 1 base, and 10 bases lay between the germline ends. This CDR3 region has 13 residues. CDR3 in DNA: TGCAGTGCCAACAGGGCGGCCAAAAACATTCAGTACTTC. It is translated as CSANRAAKNIQYF.

This clonotype was picked up a small number of times. The chain has TRBV15 and TRBJ2-7; 11 nucleotides match TRBD1. V was clipped by 2 bases and J by 5 bases; unmatched bases: 8. Germline lookup yields CDR1 LNHNV and CDR2 YYDKDF (reference sequence). CDR3 length equals 16 residues. The CDR3 reads CATSRQKGQGANEQYF. In DNA form, the CDR3 reads TGTGCCACCAGCAGACAAAAAGGACAGGGGGCAAACGAGCAGTACTTC.

The rearrangement joins TRBV2 to TRBJ1-1; D gene unclear. V shed 5 bases and J shed 7 bases, with 8 bases lying between them. In germline, CDR1 is SNHLY, CDR2 FYNNEI. The CDR3 is 11 amino acids. CDR3 in DNA: TGTGCCAGCAGTCCAAAATATGAAGCTTTCTTT. Translating it yields CASSPKYEAFF.

This clonotype was detected a few times. The chain joins TRBV29-1 to TRBJ2-1; the D gene is possibly TRBD2 (5 bases). V was pared by 4 bases and J by 0 bases, with 13 bases between. Per the germline V gene, CDR1 is SQVTM and CDR2 is ANQGSEA. The CDR3 runs to 15 residues. The CDR3 here is CSVVLAGSSYNEQFF. The CDR3 nucleotides are TGCAGCGTTGTTTTGGCGGGCAGCTCCTACAATGAGCAGTTCTTC.

This clonotype occurred a few times. This chain joins TRBV5-1 and TRBJ2-4; 8 bases align to TRBD1. Per germline, CDR1 SGHRS and CDR2 YFSETQ. Unmatched junction bases numbered 6, after V lost 4 bases and J lost 0 bases. This CDR3 comprises 16 residues. Here the CDR3 reads CASSPPTGAAKNIQYF. CDR3 DNA: TGCGCCAGCAGCCCACCGACAGGGGCAGCCAAAAACATTCAGTACTTC.

The chain carries TRBV7-2 and TRBJ2-5; no firm D call. Germline V lookup: CDR1 SGHTA, CDR2 FQGNSA. V lost 1 base, J lost 9 bases, and 12 bases lay in between. The CDR3 has 13 amino acids. CDR3 loop: CASSLDGGTPQYF. As DNA, the CDR3 is TGTGCCAGCAGCTTAGATGGCGGAACGCCCCAGTACTTC.

This clonotype was observed a handful of times. The gene calls are TRBV28 and TRBJ2-3; possible D gene TRBD1, 7 bases. Germline V gene lookup returns CDR1 MDHEN and CDR2 SYDVKM. Trimming took off 3 bases at V and 3 bases at J, with 13 bases between the two ends. The CDR3 has 15 amino acids. This chain's CDR3 is CASSFKTGRTDTQYF. Here the CDR3 DNA reads TGTGCCAGCAGTTTTAAGACAGGGAGGACAGATACGCAGTATTTT.

This chain uses TRBV7-2 with TRBJ2-5, with D possibly TRBD2 on 5 matching bases. Germline V gene data show CDR1 as SGHTA and CDR2 as FQGNSA. The CDR3 extends over 15 amino acids. Trimming shortened V by 3 bases and J by 1 base, and 12 bases separated the two germline ends. This chain's CDR3 is CASSFTPSGQETQYF. In DNA form, the CDR3 reads TGTGCCAGCAGCTTTACGCCCAGCGGCCAAGAGACCCAGTACTTC.

The rearrangement links TRBV20-1 to TRBJ2-2; D may correspond to TRBD1 or TRBD2 (5 bases each). This CDR3 spans 18 amino acids. V was trimmed by 0 bases and J by 4 bases, leaving 21 bases between them. Per germline, CDR1 DFQATT and CDR2 SNEGSKA (reference sequence). The CDR3 reads CSARDQRGPRGTTGELFF. Here the CDR3 DNA reads TGCAGTGCTAGAGATCAGAGGGGCCCGAGGGGTACCACCGGGGAGCTGTTTTTT.